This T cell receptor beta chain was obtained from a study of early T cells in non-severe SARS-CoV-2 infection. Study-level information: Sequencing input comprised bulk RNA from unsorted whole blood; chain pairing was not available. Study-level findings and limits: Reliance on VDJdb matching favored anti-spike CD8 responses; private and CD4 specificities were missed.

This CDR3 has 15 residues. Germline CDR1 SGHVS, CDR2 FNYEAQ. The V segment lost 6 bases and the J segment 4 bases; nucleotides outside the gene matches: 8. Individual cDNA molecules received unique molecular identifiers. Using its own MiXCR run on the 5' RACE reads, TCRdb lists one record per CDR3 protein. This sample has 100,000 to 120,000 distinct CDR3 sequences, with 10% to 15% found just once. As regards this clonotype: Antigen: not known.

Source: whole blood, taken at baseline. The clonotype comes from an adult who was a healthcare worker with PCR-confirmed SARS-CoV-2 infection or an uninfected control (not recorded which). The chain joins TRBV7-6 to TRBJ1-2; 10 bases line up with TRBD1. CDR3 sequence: CASSAGTGEIYGYTF. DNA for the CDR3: TGTGCCAGCAGTGCCGGGACAGGGGAGATCTATGGCTACACCTTC.